This TCR beta chain was observed in a study of cytomegalovirus exposure and HLA in healthy donors. Study outcomes and limitations: First-cohort TCR clusters tended to co-occur in the 120 or so validation repertoires, a later analysis found. The study found most TCR sequences rare, yet found some public TCRs in many donors. In vitro data verified three CMV-associated chains as specific for CMV antigens. Researchers counted roughly 160 TCR beta chains as cytomegalovirus-associated.

TCRdb's table, derived via immunoSEQ multiplex PCR, lists solely in-frame clones and lacks some. This table has some 84,000 clones, just over 90% appearing once. On this clone itself: Its antigen is not identified.

There are 14 residues in the CDR3. V was trimmed by 7 bases and J by 2 bases, leaving 14 bases between them. Germline V CDR1 and CDR2: MDHEN, SYDVKM. This sequence originates from a man in his thirties or forties in good health and CMV-seronegative. The sample comprised PBMCs. This chain joins TRBV28 and TRBJ1-1, with D perhaps matching TRBD1 (6 bases). In DNA, the CDR3 is TGTGCCAGCATAACACAGGGTCGCAACACTGAAGCTTTCTTT. The encoded protein is CASITQGRNTEAFF.